This record looks at one T cell receptor beta chain sequence and its context. PCR primers comprised 60 Vbeta and 13 Jbeta primers. Clones were read by immunoSEQ multiplex PCR, and TCRdb kept only the in-frame ones, dropping some. The sample table sets out around 140,000 clones. The data derive from a study of cytomegalovirus exposure and HLA in healthy donors. The CDR3 is 18 amino acids. The germline V gene encodes CDR1 SQVTM and CDR2 ANQGSEA. V was pared by 7 bases and J by 0 bases, with 17 bases of the junction left unmatched. The chain combines TRBV29-1 with TRBJ2-3; 9 bases align to TRBD2. The clonotype was recovered from a man between 18 and 35 years old in good health and CMV-seronegative. Sequencing used PBMCs. The CDR3 nucleotides are TGCAGCGCCCCTGACTTCGGCGGGAGGGCACCTAGCACAGATACGCAGTATTTT. Translation gives CSAPDFGGRAPSTDTQYF.